The clone carrying this TCR beta chain has only a few counts. The data derive from a study of cytomegalovirus exposure and HLA in healthy donors. Germline CDR1 and CDR2: LNHNV and YYDKDF (reference sequence). The trim removed 0 bases at V and 2 bases at J, leaving 8 bases unmatched. The CDR3 loop spans 17 amino acids. The PCR had 60 Vbeta and 13 Jbeta primers. This table comes from immunoSEQ multiplex PCR, and its TCRdb copy is limited to in-frame clones, with some not included. The profile covers more than 140,000 clones, with roughly 76% appearing a single time and 1.5% to 2% taken by the ten largest.

The chain is built from TRBV15 and TRBJ1-1, with 8 bases aligning to TRBD1. Sequenced input: PBMCs. The sequence was obtained from a female donor in good health and CMV-seronegative. CDR3 DNA: TGTGCCACCAGCAGAGACCATGGACAGGGAAGAAACACTGAAGCTTTCTTT. This codes for CATSRDHGQGRNTEAFF.